Below, 32 T cell receptor beta chains from the same sample are listed, as sequenced in a study of cytomegalovirus exposure and HLA in healthy donors (dated by TCRdb to about 2017). Library creation used the immunoSEQ multiplex PCR assay. TCRdb provides this immuneACCESS table in a form limited to in-frame rearrangements. Some clones are lacking; in checked studies, under half of them reflect an unresolved V gene, and why the rest are absent is not known. Recorded for this sample are roughly 120,000 clones; less than 90% of them occurred a single time. Together, the top ten hold about 4.2% of the sample. Input material: PBMCs. The receptors were gathered from a man aged 18-30 years in good health and CMV-seropositive.

There are a few counts of this clone. The chain links TRBV5-1 to TRBJ2-1; the D gene is possibly TRBD2 (6 bases). Germline CDR1 SGHRS, CDR2 YFSETQ. The CDR3 loop spans 15 amino acids. Deletions cut 4 bases from V and 0 bases from J, with 11 bases between. The CDR3 is CASSRDLSSYNEQFF. CDR3 bases: TGCGCCAGCAGCCGGGACTTAAGCTCCTACAATGAGCAGTTCTTC. Based on the CDR3 plus reference TRBV5-1 and TRBJ2-1, the full variable domain is KAGVTQTPRYLIKTRGQQVTLSCSPISGHRSVSWYQQTPGQGLQFLFEYFSETQRNKGNFPGRFSGRQFSNSRSEMNVSTLELGDSALYLCASSRDLSSYNEQFFGPGTRLTVL.

To note about this clone: The same CDR3 can be traced to other DNA sequences in this sample. The rearrangement joins TRBV28 to TRBJ1-6, with 8 positions matching TRBD1. This CDR3 spans 14 amino acids. Trimming at V came to 4 bases and at J to 5 bases, leaving 1 base not matched to a gene. The germline CDR1 and CDR2 sequences are MDHEN and SYDVKM. CDR3 DNA: TGTGCCAGCAGTTCGACAGGGGATAATTCACCCCTCCACTTT. As protein: CASSSTGDNSPLHF. The whole variable domain, remainder taken from reference TRBV28 and TRBJ1-6, is DVKVTQSSRYLVKRTGEKVFLECVQDMDHENMFWYRQDPGLGLRLIYFSYDVKMKEKGDIPEGYSVSREKKERFSLILESASTNQTSMYLCASSSTGDNSPLHFGNGTRLTVT.

This clone came up a few times. The gene calls are TRBV19 and TRBJ1-5; a weak D match, TRBD1 (6 bases). Germline values: CDR1 LNHDA, CDR2 SQIVND (reference sequence). Trimming removed 3 bases at V and 1 base at J, with 10 bases between. This CDR3 spans 15 amino acids. The CDR3 region is CASSIGTRSNQPQHF. CDR3 in DNA: TGTGCCAGTAGTATTGGGACAAGAAGCAATCAGCCCCAGCATTTT.

V usage is TRBV6-5 and J usage is TRBJ2-2; possible D gene TRBD2, 6 bases. The V and J ends lost 2 bases and 0 bases respectively, with 7 bases between them. The germline V gene has CDR1 MNHEY and CDR2 SVGAGI. The CDR3 is made up of 15 amino acids. CDR3 DNA: TGTGCCAGCAGTTACAGGGAGGCGAACACCGGGGAGCTGTTTTTT. Protein sequence: CASSYREANTGELFF.

The chain uses TRBV11-3 and TRBJ2-7; no firm D call. The germline V and J ends were trimmed by 5 bases and 0 bases, with 11 bases remaining between them. The CDR3 has 14 amino acids. Germline values: CDR1 SGHNT, CDR2 YENEEA. The CDR3 loop is CASSLGWSSYEQYF. The CDR3 DNA reads TGTGCCAGCAGCCTAGGCTGGAGCTCCTACGAGCAGTACTTC.

This clone occurred many times. Other DNA variants within this sample encode the same CDR3. The V and J genes are TRBV7-2 and TRBJ1-5; D remains unclear. Germline values: CDR1 SGHTA, CDR2 FQGNSA. The V and J ends lost 1 base and 3 bases respectively, with 4 bases between them. The CDR3 runs 13 residues. The CDR3 DNA reads as TGTGCCAGCAGCTTAGGTCTCAATCAGCCCCAGCATTTT. Translating it yields CASSLGLNQPQHF.

J is TRBJ1-4 and V is TRBV4-1; 7 bases match TRBD1. With V trimmed by 10 bases and J by 5 bases, 7 bases remained unmatched. Looked up from germline, CDR1 is MGHRA and CDR2 is YSYEKL. The CDR3 loop spans 13 amino acids. This chain's CDR3 is CATSDRLNEKLFF. The CDR3 DNA reads TGCGCCACCTCGGACAGGCTAAATGAAAAACTGTTTTTT.

The chain has TRBV4-2 and TRBJ1-4; 7 bases map to TRBD1. Germline V gene data show CDR1 as LGHNA and CDR2 as YNFKEQ. The CDR3 spans 14 residues. The ends lost 8 bases at V and 5 bases at J; junction bases unmatched: 8. The CDR3 spells CASGTGAENEKLFF. CDR3 sequence (DNA): TGTGCCAGCGGCACAGGGGCTGAAAATGAAAAACTGTTTTTT.

This chain connects TRBV2 to TRBJ2-2, with D unresolved. Germline V gene data show CDR1 as SNHLY and CDR2 as FYNNEI. The V gene lost 4 bases and the J gene lost 3 bases, with 9 bases spanning the gap. The CDR3 is 14 amino acids. CDR3 sequence: CASSVRLDTGELFF. CDR3 bases: TGTGCCAGCAGTGTCCGTCTTGACACCGGGGAGCTGTTTTTT.

The chain recombines TRBV4-1 with TRBJ2-6; D remains ambiguous. Trimming pared 5 bases from V and 0 bases from J, leaving 8 bases between. CDR1 is MGHRA and CDR2 is YSYEKL in the germline V gene. This CDR3 is built from 15 residues. CDR3 DNA sequence: TGCGCCAGCAGCTCGCGGATCTCTGGGGCCAACGTCCTGACTTTC. It yields the protein CASSSRISGANVLTF.

V and J are TRBV27 and TRBJ1-2; weak D call: TRBD1 (6 bases). This CDR3 contains 15 residues. V lost 10 bases, J lost 4 bases, and 22 bases lay in between. The germline gives CDR1 MNHEY, CDR2 SMNVEV (reference sequence). CDR3: CATAVPTGRSYGYTF. Written as DNA, the CDR3 is TGTGCCACCGCAGTCCCGACAGGTCGATCCTATGGCTACACCTTC.

This clone was found once. The V gene is TRBV6-5, the J gene TRBJ2-1, with D unresolved. Trimming left V 0 bases short and J 9 bases short, with 9 bases between. Germline V gives CDR1 MNHEY, CDR2 SVGAGI. The CDR3 spans 13 residues. CDR3 residues: CASSYSQRGEQFF. In DNA form, the CDR3 reads TGTGCCAGCAGTTACTCCCAGAGAGGTGAGCAGTTCTTC.

This chain links TRBV28 with TRBJ2-6, with D perhaps TRBD2 (6 bases). Trimming cost V 3 bases and J 3 bases, with 9 bases left between them. The CDR3 runs 15 residues. Germline assignment: CDR1 MDHEN and CDR2 SYDVKM. CDR3 nucleotide sequence: TGTGCCAGCAGTTTGTGGGGGGTTGGGGCCAACGTCCTGACTTTC. This translates into CASSLWGVGANVLTF.

This clone was detected only once. The gene calls are TRBV4-1 and TRBJ2-2; 7 bases map to TRBD2. Germline values: CDR1 MGHRA, CDR2 YSYEKL. Losses at the gene ends were 2 bases for V and 2 bases for J; bases not matched to a gene: 2. This CDR3 has 15 amino acids. The CDR3 loop is CASSQRDYNTGELFF. In DNA, the CDR3 is TGCGCCAGCAGCCAAAGGGACTACAACACCGGGGAGCTGTTTTTT.

The V call is TRBV29-1, the J call TRBJ2-1, with D perhaps matching TRBD1 (6 bases). CDR1 and CDR2 from the germline V gene are SQVTM and ANQGSEA. This CDR3 has 15 residues. With 8 bases removed from V and 0 bases from J, the gap between germline ends came to 17 bases. DNA of the CDR3: TGCAGCTCTAAATCCGGGACAAGCTCCTACAATGAGCAGTTCTTC. Translated: CSSKSGTSSYNEQFF.

The rearrangement uses TRBV7-2 and TRBJ2-2; D is possibly TRBD2 (7 bases). The CDR3 has 16 amino acids. CDR1 is SGHTA and CDR2 is FQGNSA in the germline V gene. V lost 5 bases and J 4 bases, leaving 17 bases between the germline ends. The CDR3 here is CASSRRGAVGTGELFF. The DNA for the CDR3 is TGTGCCAGCAGCCGCCGGGGGGCCGTTGGCACCGGGGAGCTGTTTTTT.

The V call is TRBV6-1, the J call TRBJ1-5; perhaps TRBD1 as D (6 bases). The CDR3 length is 13 residues. Per germline, CDR1 MNHNS and CDR2 SASEGT. The V gene lost 3 bases and the J gene lost 6 bases, with 9 bases spanning the gap. DNA for the CDR3: TGTGCCAGCAGTGATAACAGGGTTCAGCCCCAGCATTTT. Translating it yields CASSDNRVQPQHF.

The chain is built from TRBV28 and TRBJ1-6; D is possibly TRBD1 (6 bases). Trimming shortened V by 6 bases and J by 9 bases, and 18 bases separated the two germline ends. Germline CDR1 is MDHEN and CDR2 is SYDVKM. The CDR3 is made up of 15 amino acids. The CDR3: CASSPGQLWGSPLHF. CDR3 bases: TGTGCCAGCAGCCCTGGACAGCTTTGGGGTTCACCCCTCCACTTT.

The gene calls are TRBV6-5 and TRBJ2-5; perhaps TRBD1 as D (6 bases). This CDR3 comprises 13 residues. Trimming took off 6 bases at V and 3 bases at J, with 11 bases between the two ends. The V gene's germline CDR1 is MNHEY and CDR2 SVGAGI. Here the CDR3 reads CASRASGEETQYF. The CDR3, as DNA: TGTGCCAGCAGGGCCTCAGGGGAAGAGACCCAGTACTTC.

The V call is TRBV6-4, the J call TRBJ2-6; 7 bases are a match to TRBD1. V lost 3 bases, J lost 0 bases, and 5 bases stayed unmatched. Germline assignment: CDR1 MRHNA and CDR2 SNTAGT. This CDR3 has 17 residues. The CDR3 DNA reads TGTGCCAGCAGTGAAGGGACAGTAAGCTCTGGGGCCAACGTCCTGACTTTC. It specifies CASSEGTVSSGANVLTF.

The count of this clone is one. This chain uses TRBV7-6 with TRBJ1-3; possibly TRBD1 for D (6 bases). The CDR3 consists of 14 residues. Trimming took 2 bases from V and 3 from J, leaving 8 bases between them. The germline CDR1 and CDR2 sequences are SGHVS and FNYEAQ. Written as DNA, the CDR3 is TGTGCCAGCAGCTTAATGACAGGTGGAAACACCATATATTTT. Translation: CASSLMTGGNTIYF.

The V call is TRBV19, the J call TRBJ1-2, with 7 bases that match TRBD1. The CDR3 spans 14 residues. V shed 5 bases, J shed 4 bases, and the junction held 7 bases outside the gene matches. Germline assignment: CDR1 LNHDA and CDR2 SQIVND (reference sequence). The CDR3 loop reads CASSPGTDLYGYTF. DNA for the CDR3: TGTGCCAGTAGTCCCGGGACAGACCTCTATGGCTACACCTTC.

The gene calls are TRBV11-1 and TRBJ2-1; TRBD2 aligns across 9 bases. Losses at the gene ends were 2 bases for V and 4 bases for J; bases not matched to a gene: 3. Germline V gives CDR1 SGHAT, CDR2 FQDESV (reference sequence). The CDR3 covers 15 residues. CDR3 nucleotides: TGTGCCAGCAGCTTAAATAGCGGGGGATACAATGAGCAGTTCTTC. Translating gives CASSLNSGGYNEQFF. The full variable domain, completed using reference TRBV11-1 and TRBJ2-1, is EAEVAQSPRYKITEKSQAVAFWCDPISGHATLYWYRQILGQGPELLVQFQDESVVDDSQLPKDRFSAERLKGVDSTLKIQPAELGDSAMYLCASSLNSGGYNEQFFGPGTRLTVL.

This clone was detected once. The gene calls are TRBV16 and TRBJ2-7, with 8 bases lining up with TRBD1. V trimming: 4 bases; J trimming: 4 bases; junction bases outside the gene matches: 9. The CDR3 consists of 15 residues. The V gene's germline CDR1 is KGHSY and CDR2 FQNENV. CDR3: CASSPRGHFTYEQYF. The CDR3 DNA is TGTGCCAGCAGCCCCAGGGGGCATTTCACTTACGAGCAGTACTTC.

This chain links TRBV4-1 with TRBJ2-2; 13 bases align to TRBD2. After removal of 5 bases from V and 6 bases from J, the junction contained 12 bases not matched to a gene. CDR3 length: 18 residues. Germline V gives CDR1 MGHRA, CDR2 YSYEKL. The chain's CDR3 is CASSSPTSGGQRAGELFF. CDR3 sequence (DNA): TGCGCCAGCAGCTCCCCGACTAGCGGGGGGCAAAGGGCCGGGGAGCTGTTTTTT.

The chain is built from TRBV19 and TRBJ1-1, with a weak D call TRBD1 (6 bases). Germline V CDR1 and CDR2: LNHDA, SQIVND (reference sequence). The length of the CDR3 is 15 residues. V was trimmed by 6 bases and J by 8 bases, leaving 22 bases between them. For the CDR3, the DNA is TGTGCCAGTAGGTCAAACGACAGGACCCTGGGGGAAGCTTTCTTT. Amino acid sequence: CASRSNDRTLGEAFF. Using reference TRBV19 and TRBJ1-1 for the parts outside the CDR3, the full variable domain is DGGITQSPKYLFRKEGQNVTLSCEQNLNHDAMYWYRQDPGQGLRLIYYSQIVNDFQKGDIAEGYSVSREKKESFPLTVTSAQKNPTAFYLCASRSNDRTLGEAFFGQGTRLTVV.

The rearrangement joins TRBV7-9 to TRBJ1-1; D not certain. Germline assignment: CDR1 SEHNR and CDR2 FQNEAQ (reference sequence). The CDR3 runs to 11 residues. The V and J ends lost 2 bases and 9 bases respectively, with 7 bases between them. The CDR3 loop is CASSLKWQAFF. The CDR3 coding sequence is TGTGCCAGCAGCTTAAAGTGGCAAGCTTTCTTT.

This chain connects TRBV5-1 to TRBJ2-5, with TRBD1 as a possible D gene (5 bases). The CDR3 consists of 16 residues. The germline V and J ends were trimmed by 0 bases and 8 bases, with 20 bases remaining between them. Germline V CDR1 and CDR2: SGHRS, YFSETQ. CDR3 protein: CASSLVAQSLGVTQYF. As DNA, the CDR3 is TGCGCCAGCAGCTTGGTGGCACAGAGCCTAGGGGTTACCCAGTACTTC.

V usage is TRBV5-6 and J usage is TRBJ1-5; tentative D call: TRBD1 (6 bases). Germline lookup yields CDR1 SGHDT and CDR2 YYEEEE. This CDR3 has 14 amino acids. V lost 4 bases, J lost 7 bases, and 15 bases lay in between. The CDR3 is CASSTGQGSQPQHF. The CDR3 DNA reads TGTGCCAGCAGCACAGGGCAGGGCAGCCAGCCCCAGCATTTT.

This clone has a handful of counts. The CDR3, as DNA: TGTGCCAGCAGTTATAGGGGCCCTCGGACGTCCGGGGAGCTGTTTTTT. As protein: CASSYRGPRTSGELFF. The chain combines TRBV6-5 with TRBJ2-2; D might be TRBD1 (5 bases). There are 16 residues in the CDR3. V was cut by 3 bases and J by 6 bases, with 17 bases left in between. Germline-derived CDR1 and CDR2 are MNHEY and SVGAGI.

This chain links TRBV6-6 with TRBJ2-1; D gene uncertain. Germline V lookup: CDR1 MNHNY, CDR2 SVGAGI (reference sequence). The CDR3 covers 12 residues. The V end lost 5 bases, the J end lost 2 bases, and 4 bases lay between the germline ends. As DNA, the CDR3 is TGTGCCAGCAGTCGTCCCTACAATGAGCAGTTCTTC. Amino acid sequence: CASSRPYNEQFF.

This rearrangement joins TRBV30 to TRBJ2-7; a weak D match, TRBD1 (6 bases). The CDR3 sequence is 14 residues long. Germline V lookup: CDR1 GTSNPN, CDR2 SVGIG (reference sequence). V was cut by 2 bases and J by 1 base, with 12 bases left in between. The CDR3 sequence: CAWSRTATSYEQYF. The CDR3 coding sequence is TGTGCCTGGAGTAGGACAGCTACTTCCTACGAGCAGTACTTC. The full variable domain, rest sourced from reference TRBV30 and TRBJ2-7, is SQTIHQWPATLVQPVGSPLSLECTVEGTSNPNLYWYRQAAGRGLQLLFYSVGIGQISSEVPQNLSASRPQDRQFILSSKKLLLSDSGFYLCAWSRTATSYEQYFGPGTRLTVT.